This TCR beta chain was documented in a study of blood T cell repertoires in COVID-19. As for the study in general: From T cells, B-cell-depleted T cells, or PBMCs came the material, which was cDNA or gDNA.

In the original analysis: Amplification with reference gene primers provided the estimates of nucleated cell counts. Sequencing used immunoSEQ multiplex PCR; TCRdb keeps in-frame clones, though not all of them. The V and J calls and the clone size are those of that table, but D and trimming were determined from the DNA. The table has approximately 60,000 clones, around four fifths seen once. The specimen sequenced was peripheral blood. This TCR was sampled from a man older than 75 with acute or convalescent COVID-19.

CDR3 DNA: TGTGCCAGTAGTATGTCACCCGGACAGGGAGGCAATCAGCCCCAGCATTTT. Its translation: CASSMSPGQGGNQPQHF. The J gene is TRBJ1-5, the V gene TRBV19; 8 bases are shared with TRBD1. This CDR3 has 17 residues. Germline CDR1 reads LNHDA; CDR2 reads SQIVND (reference sequence). V shed 3 bases, J shed 2 bases, and the junction held 9 bases outside the gene matches.